Presented here are 23 T cell receptor beta chains from one specimen sequenced in a study of somatic mutations in cytotoxic T cells in rheumatoid arthritis. The assay was immunoSEQ multiplex PCR, and TCRdb's table has in-frame clones only and misses some. The sample contains more than 15,000 clones, about 80% of which appear only once. Sequenced: CD8+ T cells sorted from blood. Receptors originate from an adult with rheumatoid arthritis.

The V call is TRBV30, the J call TRBJ2-7, with D maybe TRBD2 (6 bases). The V and J ends lost 4 bases and 1 base respectively, with 14 bases between them. This CDR3 is 14 amino acids long. From germline, CDR1 is GTSNPN and CDR2 SVGIG (reference sequence). CDR3 sequence: CAWTLSGRSYEQYF. Here the CDR3 DNA reads TGTGCCTGGACTTTATCCGGGAGATCCTACGAGCAGTACTTC.

The rearrangement links TRBV5-8 to TRBJ2-7; 10 bases are a match to TRBD2. The CDR3 spans 15 residues. CDR1 is SGHTS and CDR2 is YDEGEE in the germline V gene. J lost 4 bases, V lost 0 bases, and 4 bases had no gene match. Here the CDR3 DNA reads TGTGCCAGCAGCTTGGTTAGCGGGGGGTCATACGAGCAGTACTTC. This sequence encodes CASSLVSGGSYEQYF.

The V call is TRBV6-5, the J call TRBJ1-2; 9 nucleotides line up with TRBD1. Losses at the gene ends were 5 bases for V and 4 bases for J; bases not matched to a gene: 8. The CDR3 runs to 15 residues. The germline CDR1 and CDR2 sequences are MNHEY and SVGAGI. This CDR3 reads CASSPQGTGTYGYTF. For the CDR3, the DNA is TGTGCCAGCAGTCCCCAAGGGACAGGGACCTATGGCTACACCTTC.

The chain carries TRBV5-3 and TRBJ2-1, with 7 nucleotides matching TRBD2. TRBV5-3 is filed as an ORF, its function uncertain. The junction had 6 bases not matched to a gene; V was cut back by 0 bases and J by 0 bases. This CDR3 spans 17 amino acids. CDR3 sequence reads: CARSLGVGGPSYNEQFF. CDR3 sequence (DNA): TGTGCCAGAAGCTTGGGGGTGGGAGGGCCCTCCTACAATGAGCAGTTCTTC.

This clone was picked up a small number of times. In nucleotides, the CDR3 is TGTGCCAGCAGGGGTGGGTCTGAAGCTTTCTTT. Encoded protein: CASRGGSEAFF. The gene calls are TRBV2 and TRBJ1-1; no definite D call. This CDR3 is 11 amino acids long. Trimming removed 6 bases from V and 6 bases from J, with 8 bases in between. CDR1 and CDR2 from the germline V gene are SNHLY and FYNNEI. The variable domain in full, completed from reference TRBV2 and TRBJ1-1, reads EPEVTQTPSHQVTQMGQEVILRCVPISNHLYFYWYRQILGQKVEFLVSFYNNEISEKSEIFDDQFSVERPDGSNFTLKIRSTKLEDSAMYFCASRGGSEAFFGQGTRLTVV.

This sequence joins TRBV7-9 and TRBJ1-6, with 9 bases identical to TRBD1. This CDR3 contains 16 residues. CDR1 and CDR2 (germline): SEHNR, FQNEAQ (reference sequence). V trimming: 5 bases; J trimming: 9 bases; junction bases outside the gene matches: 11. This chain's CDR3 is CASSPPIQGASSPLHF. In DNA form, the CDR3 reads TGTGCCAGCAGCCCCCCCATACAGGGGGCGAGTTCACCCCTCCACTTT. Supplemented by reference TRBV7-9 and TRBJ1-6, the full variable domain reads DTGVSQNPRHKITKRGQNVTFRCDPISEHNRLYWYRQTLGQGPEFLTYFQNEAQLEKSRLLSDRFSAERPKGSFSTLEIQRTEQGDSAMYLCASSPPIQGASSPLHFGNGTRLTVT.

This clone was found once. V and J are TRBV5-1 and TRBJ1-4, with 9 bases aligning to TRBD1. This CDR3 is 16 amino acids long. Germline CDR1 and CDR2: SGHRS and YFSETQ. The J segment lost 0 bases and the V segment lost 3 bases, leaving 3 bases of the junction unmatched. This CDR3 is CASSSGDRATNEKLFF. CDR3 DNA sequence: TGCGCCAGCAGCTCGGGGGACAGGGCAACTAATGAAAAACTGTTTTTT.

This clone was seen a few times. This sequence joins TRBV6-1 and TRBJ2-5, with 7 bases matching TRBD2. The CDR3 totals 15 residues. V dropped 1 base and J dropped 4; count of bases not matched to a gene: 6. CDR1 is MNHNS, CDR2 SASEGT, per germline. The CDR3 here is CASSEVAGEVETQYF. In DNA, the CDR3 is TGTGCCAGCAGTGAAGTTGCGGGAGAGGTAGAGACCCAGTACTTC.

The V and J genes are TRBV5-1 and TRBJ2-3, with D perhaps TRBD2 (7 bases). The CDR3 has 16 residues. The germline V gene has CDR1 SGHRS and CDR2 YFSETQ. V was trimmed by 0 bases and J by 5 bases, leaving 16 bases between them. CDR3 amino acids: CASSLEVGGPGDTQYF. DNA of the CDR3: TGCGCCAGCAGCTTGGAGGTGGGGGGGCCTGGAGATACGCAGTATTTT.

This chain joins TRBV19 and TRBJ2-1; TRBD1 agrees at 9 bases. The ends lost 7 bases at V and 5 bases at J; junction bases unmatched: 3. This CDR3 spans 13 amino acids. Per the germline V gene, CDR1 is LNHDA and CDR2 is SQIVND (reference sequence). CDR3 loop: CASKGQGHNEQFF. CDR3 DNA: TGTGCCAGTAAGGGACAGGGACACAATGAGCAGTTCTTC.

CDR3 sequence (DNA): TGTGCCTGGGTGACTAGCGGGAGTTGGGATGAGCAGTTCTTC. Translating gives CAWVTSGSWDEQFF. The rearrangement uses TRBV30 and TRBJ2-1; 12 bases match TRBD2. The V gene's germline CDR1 is GTSNPN and CDR2 SVGIG (reference sequence). The CDR3 has 14 residues. V was clipped by 5 bases and J by 8 bases; unmatched bases: 7.

The V gene is TRBV6-4, the J gene TRBJ1-6, with 9 bases that match TRBD1. The CDR3 sequence is 16 residues long. The junction had 4 bases not matched to a gene; V was cut back by 2 bases and J by 5 bases. The germline CDR1 and CDR2 sequences are MRHNA and SNTAGT. The CDR3 bases are TGTGCCAGCAGTGACACACGGACAGGGGATAATTCACCCCTCCACTTT. This encodes CASSDTRTGDNSPLHF.

The chain links TRBV7-9 to TRBJ2-7, with D hard to call. Trimming took off 4 bases at V and 3 bases at J, with 13 bases between the two ends. The CDR3 has 14 residues. The germline V gene encodes CDR1 SEHNR and CDR2 FQNEAQ (reference sequence). The CDR3 region has the DNA TGTGCCAGCAGCTCCATCTCCAGGAACTACGAGCAGTACTTC. The encoded protein is CASSSISRNYEQYF.

The chain recombines TRBV28 with TRBJ2-7, with 11 bases lining up with TRBD1. The V segment lost 2 bases and the J segment 6 bases; nucleotides outside the gene matches: 6. The CDR3 has 15 residues. CDR1 is MDHEN, CDR2 SYDVKM, per germline. The CDR3 reads CASSLTGTGGSEQYF. In nucleotides, the CDR3 is TGTGCCAGCAGTTTAACCGGGACAGGGGGTAGCGAGCAGTACTTC.

J is TRBJ2-7 and V is TRBV7-9, with TRBD1 matching 7 bases. The V segment lost 6 bases and the J segment 1 base; nucleotides outside the gene matches: 6. Germline V CDR1 and CDR2: SEHNR, FQNEAQ (reference sequence). The CDR3 has 14 residues. The CDR3 region is CASRDRQGSYEQYF. The CDR3 DNA reads TGTGCCAGCAGGGATCGACAGGGATCCTACGAGCAGTACTTC.

A few counts support this clone. V gene TRBV5-1 combines with J gene TRBJ2-3; the D is unclear. The V and J ends lost 3 bases and 2 bases respectively, with 4 bases between them. The length of the CDR3 is 12 residues. The germline V gene encodes CDR1 SGHRS and CDR2 YFSETQ. CDR3: CASSSYTDTQYF. The CDR3 DNA sequence: TGCGCCAGCAGCTCCTACACAGATACGCAGTATTTT.

CDR3 amino acids: CATSRGSADSRDTEAFF. For the CDR3, the DNA is TGTGCCACCAGCAGAGGTTCGGCGGACAGCCGGGACACTGAAGCTTTCTTT. The V call is TRBV15, the J call TRBJ1-1; D is possibly TRBD1 (6 bases). The CDR3 runs to 17 residues. V shed 1 base and J shed 3 bases, with 18 bases lying between them. Germline loops: CDR1 LNHNV, CDR2 YYDKDF (reference sequence).

This rearrangement joins TRBV5-6 to TRBJ2-2; weak D call: TRBD1 (7 bases). CDR1 and CDR2 (germline): SGHDT, YYEEEE. CDR3 size: 16 residues. V was trimmed by 1 base and J by 4 bases, leaving 14 bases between them. This chain's CDR3 is CASSLRAGGLTGELFF. The CDR3 DNA is TGTGCCAGCAGCTTGAGGGCAGGGGGGCTCACCGGGGAGCTGTTTTTT.

The chain uses TRBV15 and TRBJ1-2; D ambiguous. This CDR3 is 15 amino acids long. Germline CDR1 is LNHNV and CDR2 is YYDKDF (reference sequence). V shed 3 bases and J shed 4 bases, with 15 bases lying between them. The DNA of the CDR3 is TGTGCCACCAGCAGTAAGGCGATGCGGGCCTATGGCTACACCTTC. As protein: CATSSKAMRAYGYTF.

This clone was seen more than once but under ten times. This chain joins TRBV5-4 and TRBJ2-7; D is unclear. V was cut by 2 bases and J by 3 bases, with 12 bases left in between. CDR1 is SGHNT, CDR2 YYREEE, per germline (reference sequence). The CDR3 spans 14 residues. CDR3 DNA: TGTGCCAGCAGCTTATCTCGGGTCGGCTACGAGCAGTACTTC. Amino acids: CASSLSRVGYEQYF. The whole variable domain, filled in from reference TRBV5-4 and TRBJ2-7, reads ETGVTQSPTHLIKTRGQQVTLRCSSQSGHNTVSWYQQALGQGPQFIFQYYREEENGRGNFPPRFSGLQFPNYSSELNVNALELDDSALYLCASSLSRVGYEQYFGPGTRLTVT.

The chain joins TRBV10-2 to TRBJ2-1; no clear D. The CDR3 has 13 amino acids. Germline values: CDR1 WSHSY, CDR2 SAAADI. The germline V and J ends were trimmed by 0 bases and 5 bases, with 5 bases remaining between them. CDR3 protein: CASSESRHNEQFF. DNA of the CDR3: TGCGCCAGCAGTGAGTCGAGGCACAATGAGCAGTTCTTC.

V usage is TRBV27 and J usage is TRBJ2-6; D gene unclear. The germline V and J ends were trimmed by 8 bases and 0 bases, with 8 bases remaining between them. Per the germline V gene, CDR1 is MNHEY and CDR2 is SMNVEV (reference sequence). This CDR3 spans 14 amino acids. The CDR3 DNA follows: TGTGCCAGCCGGGTGGGCTCTGGGGCCAACGTCCTGACTTTC. This gives the protein CASRVGSGANVLTF.

The chain has TRBV9 and TRBJ2-7, with 7 nucleotides matching TRBD2. The CDR3 totals 14 residues. Looked up from germline, CDR1 is SGDLS and CDR2 is YYNGEE. J gave up 2 bases and V 4 bases, and 6 bases lay outside the gene matches. CDR3 DNA sequence: TGTGCCAGCAGCCCGGGGGGAGGACCCTACGAGCAGTACTTC. It encodes CASSPGGGPYEQYF.